This TCR beta chain was recorded in a study of OX40 agonist ivuxolimab in advanced cancers. Across the study: Patients achieving partial responses numbered three: one hepatocellular carcinoma case and two cutaneous melanoma cases.

Baseline was the first blood sampling point, followed by cycle 4 day 1 and cycle 7 day 1. Points from the study as a whole: Partial responders dosed at 0.1-3.0 mg/kg displayed clonal expansion ranking among the lowest.

Concerning this clone itself: Antigen unknown.

Profiled with immunoSEQ multiplex PCR; TCRdb holds only in-frame clones, not every one. This sample has 60,000 to 65,000 clones, with more than 80% found just once. This sequence was found in an adult with an advanced solid tumor such as melanoma, head and neck, liver or kidney cancer. The input for sequencing was CD4+ or CD8+ T cells sorted from blood, taken in a trial of the OX40 agonist ivuxolimab.

CDR3 amino acids: CASSQNYGYTF. In nucleotides, the CDR3 is TGTGCCAGCAGCCAAAACTATGGCTACACCTTC. This rearrangement joins TRBV7-2 to TRBJ1-2; D ambiguous. CDR3 length: 11 residues. Germline V gene sequence: CDR1 SGHTA, CDR2 FQGNSA. Trimming stripped 5 bases from V and 2 bases from J, with 3 bases between.